A single T cell receptor (beta chain) is shown here with its context. This specimen comes from a study of blood T cell repertoires in COVID-19. Study context: The study drew acute and convalescent COVID-19 samples from the United States, Italy and Spain. Nucleic acid was either cDNA or gDNA, and it came from T cells, B-cell-depleted T cells, or PBMCs.

CDR3 length: 14 amino acids. CDR1 is MNHEY, CDR2 SVGAGI, per germline. Trimming cost V 2 bases and J 8 bases, with 15 bases left between them. Membership in each cohort depended on participant-reported clinical history. Assay used: immunoSEQ multiplex PCR; TCRdb lists only in-frame clones, some missing. The sample records just over 350,000 clones, over 75% being singletons. V is TRBV6-5 and J is TRBJ1-2; D is unresolved. Sequenced: PBMCs or T cells enriched from blood (not recorded which). The clonotype originates from a woman aged 30 to 39 who had recovered from COVID-19. The DNA for the CDR3 is TGTGCCAGCAGTTACGCGGCCGACCCCGAGGGCTACACCTTC. Translating gives CASSYAADPEGYTF.